This entry features one T cell receptor (beta chain) sequence. The antigen is unknown. The record originates from a study of cytomegalovirus exposure and HLA in healthy donors. The study's findings and limits: Reported results showed that the classifier diagnosed cytomegalovirus status with high specificity and sensitivity. The listing of about 150 TCR beta chains classed them as cytomegalovirus-associated.

This CDR3 contains 18 residues. Assay used: immunoSEQ multiplex PCR; TCRdb lists only in-frame clones, some missing. The data contain about 130,000 clones, approximately 94% of them singletons. The sample comprised PBMCs. This receptor was taken from a young woman in good health and CMV-seronegative. This sequence joins TRBV7-5 and TRBJ2-5; the DNA was not used to check the table's D call, TRBD2. TRBV7-5 counts as a pseudogene. The CDR3 sequence: CARSLETEAGGRQETQYF. CDR3 bases: TGTGCCAGAAGCTTAGAGACTGAGGCGGGAGGACGACAAGAGACCCAGTACTTC.